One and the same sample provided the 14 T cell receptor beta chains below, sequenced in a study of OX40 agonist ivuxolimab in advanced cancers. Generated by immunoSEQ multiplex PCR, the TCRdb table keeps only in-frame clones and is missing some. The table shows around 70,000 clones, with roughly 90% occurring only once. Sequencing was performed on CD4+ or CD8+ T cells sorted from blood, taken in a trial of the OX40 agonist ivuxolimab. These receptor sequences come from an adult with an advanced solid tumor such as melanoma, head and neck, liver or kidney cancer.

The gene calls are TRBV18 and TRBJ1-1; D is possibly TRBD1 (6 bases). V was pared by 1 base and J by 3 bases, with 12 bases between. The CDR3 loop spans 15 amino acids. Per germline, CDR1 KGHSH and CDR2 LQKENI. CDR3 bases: TGTGCCAGCTCACCACTTCCAGGGGCGGACACTGAAGCTTTCTTT. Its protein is CASSPLPGADTEAFF.

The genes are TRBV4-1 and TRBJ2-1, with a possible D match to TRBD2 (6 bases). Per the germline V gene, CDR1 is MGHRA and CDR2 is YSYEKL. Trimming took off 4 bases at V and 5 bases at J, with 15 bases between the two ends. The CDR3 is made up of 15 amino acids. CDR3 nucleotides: TGCGCCAGCAGCCGCGGAGTAGCGGAAAACAATGAGCAGTTCTTC. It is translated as CASSRGVAENNEQFF.

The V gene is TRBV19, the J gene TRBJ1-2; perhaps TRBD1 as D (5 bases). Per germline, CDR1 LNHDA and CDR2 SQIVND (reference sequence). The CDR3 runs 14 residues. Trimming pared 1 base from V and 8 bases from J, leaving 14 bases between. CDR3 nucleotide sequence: TGTGCCAGTAGTATAGGAGGGCAGGGAAAAGGCTACACCTTC. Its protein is CASSIGGQGKGYTF.

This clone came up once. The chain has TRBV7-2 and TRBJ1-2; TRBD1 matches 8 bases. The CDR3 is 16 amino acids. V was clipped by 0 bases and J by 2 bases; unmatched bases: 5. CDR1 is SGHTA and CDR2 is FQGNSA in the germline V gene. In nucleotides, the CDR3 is TGTGCCAGCAGCTTAGCATCCGGGACAGGCAACTATGGCTACACCTTC. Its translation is CASSLASGTGNYGYTF.

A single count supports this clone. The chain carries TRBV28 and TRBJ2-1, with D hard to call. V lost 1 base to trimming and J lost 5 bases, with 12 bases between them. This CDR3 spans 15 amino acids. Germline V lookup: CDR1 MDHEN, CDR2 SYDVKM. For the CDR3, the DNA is TGTGCCAGCAGTTTATACAGAGCCGGCCACAATGAGCAGTTCTTC. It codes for CASSLYRAGHNEQFF.

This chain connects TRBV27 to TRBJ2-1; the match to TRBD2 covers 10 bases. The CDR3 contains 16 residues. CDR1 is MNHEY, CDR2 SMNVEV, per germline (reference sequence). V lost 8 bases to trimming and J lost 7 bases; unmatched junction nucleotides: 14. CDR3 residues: CASQYISGRALNEQFF. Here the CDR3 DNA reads TGTGCCAGCCAGTATATCAGCGGGAGGGCCTTGAATGAGCAGTTCTTC.

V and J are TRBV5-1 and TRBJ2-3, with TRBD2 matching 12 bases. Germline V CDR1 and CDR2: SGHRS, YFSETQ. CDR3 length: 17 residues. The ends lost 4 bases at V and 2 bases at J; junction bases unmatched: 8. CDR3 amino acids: CASSLGLAGNPTDTQYF. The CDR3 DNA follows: TGCGCCAGCAGCCTCGGACTAGCGGGGAACCCCACAGATACGCAGTATTTT.

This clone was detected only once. The CDR3 region has the DNA TGCGCCAGCAGCACCTCCGGGACAGTCACTGAAGCTTTCTTT. Translating gives CASSTSGTVTEAFF. The chain links TRBV5-1 to TRBJ1-1; 7 bases align to TRBD1. Germline loops: CDR1 SGHRS, CDR2 YFSETQ. V trimming: 4 bases; J trimming: 4 bases; junction bases outside the gene matches: 7. The CDR3 has 14 residues. The entire variable domain, with the rest obtained from reference TRBV5-1 and TRBJ1-1, is as follows: KAGVTQTPRYLIKTRGQQVTLSCSPISGHRSVSWYQQTPGQGLQFLFEYFSETQRNKGNFPGRFSGRQFSNSRSEMNVSTLELGDSALYLCASSTSGTVTEAFFGQGTRLTVV.

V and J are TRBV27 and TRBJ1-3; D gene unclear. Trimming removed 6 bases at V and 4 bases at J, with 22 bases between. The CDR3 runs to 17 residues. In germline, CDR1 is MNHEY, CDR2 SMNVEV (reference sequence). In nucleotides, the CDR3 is TGTGCCAGCAGCCCGTACCGCAACCAGATGAGGGGAAACACCATATATTTT. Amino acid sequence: CASSPYRNQMRGNTIYF.

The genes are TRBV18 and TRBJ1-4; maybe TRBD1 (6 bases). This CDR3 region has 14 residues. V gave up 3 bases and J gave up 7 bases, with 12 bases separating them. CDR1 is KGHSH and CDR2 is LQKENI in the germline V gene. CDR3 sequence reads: CASSPTGPREKLFF. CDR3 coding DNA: TGTGCCAGCTCACCGACAGGACCACGTGAAAAACTGTTTTTT.

The CDR3 region has the DNA TGTGCCAGCAGTGCGGGTTCGACGGATTCCTACGAGCAGTACTTC. Translated: CASSAGSTDSYEQYF. The chain carries TRBV6-1 and TRBJ2-7; D unresolved. From germline, CDR1 is MNHNS and CDR2 SASEGT. The CDR3 contains 15 residues. V dropped 4 bases and J dropped 1 base, with 14 bases sitting between them.

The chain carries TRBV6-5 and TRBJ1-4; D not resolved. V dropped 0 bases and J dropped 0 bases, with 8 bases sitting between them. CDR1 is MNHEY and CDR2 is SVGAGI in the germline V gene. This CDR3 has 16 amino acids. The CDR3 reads CASSYSEGATNEKLFF. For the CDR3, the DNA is TGTGCCAGCAGTTACTCTGAAGGTGCAACTAATGAAAAACTGTTTTTT.

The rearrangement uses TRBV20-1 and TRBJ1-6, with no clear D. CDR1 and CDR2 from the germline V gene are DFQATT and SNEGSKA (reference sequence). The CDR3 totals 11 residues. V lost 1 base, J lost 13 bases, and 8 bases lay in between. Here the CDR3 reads CSARGEFPLHF. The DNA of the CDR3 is TGCAGTGCTAGAGGAGAATTTCCCCTCCACTTT.

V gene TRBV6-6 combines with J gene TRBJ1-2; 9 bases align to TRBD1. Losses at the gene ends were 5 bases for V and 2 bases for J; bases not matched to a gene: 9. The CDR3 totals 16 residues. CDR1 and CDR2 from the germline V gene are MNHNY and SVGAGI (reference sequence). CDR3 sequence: CASSPTGTGINYGYTF. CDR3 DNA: TGTGCCAGCAGTCCCACCGGGACAGGGATAAACTATGGCTACACCTTC.